The clone carrying this T cell receptor (beta chain) was detected once. Its target is not known. These data come from a study of cytomegalovirus exposure and HLA in healthy donors. Study-wide results and limits: Earlier results showed most TCR beta V segments being productive about 87% or about 30% of the time. According to the study, roughly 160 TCR beta chains were cytomegalovirus-associated.

Both 60 Vbeta primers and 13 Jbeta primers went into the PCR. Method: immunoSEQ multiplex PCR; TCRdb's copy keeps in-frame clones and lacks some. The sample gives fewer than 250,000 clones, roughly 80% of which show up once; 2.9% is in the top ten. This receptor was identified in a man aged 30 to 39 in good health and CMV-seronegative. The specimen sequenced was PBMCs.

CDR3 DNA sequence: TGTGCCAGCAGCTCAGGAGCACAGGGGGCGAAGGCTGAAGCTTTCTTT. Translation: CASSSGAQGAKAEAFF. The chain is built from TRBV7-9 and TRBJ1-1; TRBD1 agrees at 9 bases. Germline V CDR1 and CDR2: SEHNR, FQNEAQ (reference sequence). This CDR3 has 16 residues. V shed 4 bases and J 6 bases; nucleotides not matched to a gene: 12.